This T cell receptor (beta chain) emerged from a study of T cell responses to AZD1222 COVID-19 vaccine. Produced via immunoSEQ multiplex PCR; TCRdb's table is partial and in-frame only. Seen here are around 130,000 clones, 70% to 90% observed once, and the top ten hold about 9.9%. Germline V lookup: CDR1 KGHSH, CDR2 LQKENI. The CDR3 has 15 amino acids. With V trimmed by 1 base and J by 6 bases, 4 bases remained unmatched. The TCR was taken from an adult who received the AZD1222 COVID-19 vaccine. The V call is TRBV18, the J call TRBJ1-4, with 8 bases lining up with TRBD1. The sequencing here drew on peripheral blood, taken 28 days after the second AZD1222 dose. CDR3 sequence reads: CASSPRQGRDEKLFF. The CDR3 DNA sequence: TGTGCCAGCTCACCACGACAGGGGCGGGATGAAAAACTGTTTTTT.